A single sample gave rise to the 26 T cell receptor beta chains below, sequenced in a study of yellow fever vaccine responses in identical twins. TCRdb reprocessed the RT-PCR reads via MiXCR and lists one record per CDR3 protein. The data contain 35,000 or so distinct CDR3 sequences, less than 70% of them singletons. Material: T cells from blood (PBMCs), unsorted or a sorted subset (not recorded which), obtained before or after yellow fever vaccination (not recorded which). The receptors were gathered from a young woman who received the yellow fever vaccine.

The CDR3 loop is CASSQDTSGSDTQYF. As DNA, the CDR3 is TGTGCCAGCAGCCAAGATACTAGCGGGTCAGATACGCAGTATTTT. This chain links TRBV4-2 with TRBJ2-3; 9 nucleotides line up with TRBD2. The CDR3 covers 15 residues. CDR1 and CDR2 from the germline V gene are LGHNA and YNFKEQ. V lost 0 bases and J lost 4; bases outside the gene matches: 2.

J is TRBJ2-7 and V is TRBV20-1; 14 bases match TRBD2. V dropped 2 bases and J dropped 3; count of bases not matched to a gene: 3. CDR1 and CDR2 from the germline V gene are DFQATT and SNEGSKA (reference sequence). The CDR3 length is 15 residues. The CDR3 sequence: CSARLGLAGGYEQYF. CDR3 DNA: TGCAGTGCTAGACTTGGACTAGCGGGAGGCTACGAGCAGTACTTC.

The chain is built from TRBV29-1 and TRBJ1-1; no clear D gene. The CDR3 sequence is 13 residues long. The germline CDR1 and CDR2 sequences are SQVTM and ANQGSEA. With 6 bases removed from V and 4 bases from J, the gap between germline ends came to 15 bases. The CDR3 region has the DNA TGCAGCGTCAGCTCCTTCCTAGTCACTGAAGCTTTCTTT. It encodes CSVSSFLVTEAFF.

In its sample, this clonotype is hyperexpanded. Here the CDR3 reads CASSLVPEPGVYEQYF. Written as DNA, the CDR3 is TGTGCCAGCAGCTTAGTTCCGGAACCTGGGGTCTACGAGCAGTACTTC. This chain joins TRBV11-2 and TRBJ2-7; D gene unclear. Per the germline V gene, CDR1 is SGHAT and CDR2 is FQNNGV. V lost 1 base, J lost 3 bases, and 16 bases lay in between. This CDR3 is built from 16 residues.

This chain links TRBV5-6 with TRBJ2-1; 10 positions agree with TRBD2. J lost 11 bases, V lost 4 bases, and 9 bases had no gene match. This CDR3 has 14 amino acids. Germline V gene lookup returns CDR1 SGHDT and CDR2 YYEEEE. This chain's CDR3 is CASSPGTSVFQQFF. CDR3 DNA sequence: TGTGCCAGCAGCCCCGGGACTAGCGTGTTCCAGCAGTTCTTC.

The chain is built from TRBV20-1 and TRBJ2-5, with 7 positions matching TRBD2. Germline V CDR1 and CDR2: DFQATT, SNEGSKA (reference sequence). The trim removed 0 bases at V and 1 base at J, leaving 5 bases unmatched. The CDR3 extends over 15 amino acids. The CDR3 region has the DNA TGCAGTGCTAGAGATAGCGGGCAAACCCAAGAGACCCAGTACTTC. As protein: CSARDSGQTQETQYF.

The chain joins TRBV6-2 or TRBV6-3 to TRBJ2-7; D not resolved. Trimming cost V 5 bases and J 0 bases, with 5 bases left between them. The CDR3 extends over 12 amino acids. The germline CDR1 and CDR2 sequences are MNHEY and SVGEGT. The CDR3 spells CASSESSYEQYV. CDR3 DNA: TGTGCCAGCAGTGAGAGCTCCTACGAGCAGTACGTC.

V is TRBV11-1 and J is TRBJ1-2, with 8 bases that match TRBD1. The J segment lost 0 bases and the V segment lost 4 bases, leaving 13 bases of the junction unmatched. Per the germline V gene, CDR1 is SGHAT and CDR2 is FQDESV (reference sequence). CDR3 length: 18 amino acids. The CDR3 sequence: CASSSTSGTGTPNYGYTF. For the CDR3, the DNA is TGTGCCAGCAGCTCAACCTCCGGGACAGGAACCCCTAACTATGGCTACACCTTC.

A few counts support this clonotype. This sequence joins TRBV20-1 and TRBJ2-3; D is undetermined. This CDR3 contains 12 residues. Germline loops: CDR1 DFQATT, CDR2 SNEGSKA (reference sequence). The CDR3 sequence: CSAPVPGDTQYF. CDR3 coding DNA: TGCAGCGCCCCCGTCCCCGGGGATACGCAGTATTTT.

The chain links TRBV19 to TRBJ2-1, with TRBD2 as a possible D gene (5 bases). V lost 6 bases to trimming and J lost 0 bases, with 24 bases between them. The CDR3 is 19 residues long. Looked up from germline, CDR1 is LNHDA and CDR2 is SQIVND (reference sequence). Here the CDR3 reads CASSARGQALGSSYNEQFF. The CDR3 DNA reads TGTGCCAGTAGCGCTCGGGGTCAGGCCCTTGGAAGCTCCTACAATGAGCAGTTCTTC.

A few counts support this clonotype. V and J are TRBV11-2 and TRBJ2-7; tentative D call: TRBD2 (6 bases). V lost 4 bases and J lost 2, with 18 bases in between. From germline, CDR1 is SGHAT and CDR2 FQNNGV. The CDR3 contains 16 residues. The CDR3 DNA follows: TGTGCCAGCAGCTCCTTACTAGCCCCCTTTACCTACGAGCAGTACTTC. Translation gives CASSSLLAPFTYEQYF.

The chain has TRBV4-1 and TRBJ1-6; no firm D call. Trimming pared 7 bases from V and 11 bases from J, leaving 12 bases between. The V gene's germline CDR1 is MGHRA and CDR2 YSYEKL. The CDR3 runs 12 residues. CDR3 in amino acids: CASNDAAAPLHF. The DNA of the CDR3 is TGCGCCAGCAATGATGCGGCGGCACCCCTCCACTTT.

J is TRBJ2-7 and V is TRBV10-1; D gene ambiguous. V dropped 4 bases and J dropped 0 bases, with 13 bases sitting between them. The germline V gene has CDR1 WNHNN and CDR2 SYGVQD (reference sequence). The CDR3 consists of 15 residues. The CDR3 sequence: CASSVGRPSSYEQYF. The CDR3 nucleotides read TGCGCCAGCAGTGTTGGCAGACCTAGCTCCTACGAGCAGTACTTC.

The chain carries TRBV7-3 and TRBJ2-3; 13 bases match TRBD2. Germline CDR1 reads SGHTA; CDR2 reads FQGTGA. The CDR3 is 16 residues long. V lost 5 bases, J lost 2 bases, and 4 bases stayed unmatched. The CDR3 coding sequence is TGTGCCAGCAGCCGCGGGACTAGCGGGAACACAGATACGCAGTATTTT. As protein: CASSRGTSGNTDTQYF.

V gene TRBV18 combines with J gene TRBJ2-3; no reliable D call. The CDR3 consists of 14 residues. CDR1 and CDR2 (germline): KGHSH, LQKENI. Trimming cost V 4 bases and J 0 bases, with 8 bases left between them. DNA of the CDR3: TGTGCCAGCTCACTAAGGTACAGCACAGATACGCAGTATTTT. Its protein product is CASSLRYSTDTQYF.

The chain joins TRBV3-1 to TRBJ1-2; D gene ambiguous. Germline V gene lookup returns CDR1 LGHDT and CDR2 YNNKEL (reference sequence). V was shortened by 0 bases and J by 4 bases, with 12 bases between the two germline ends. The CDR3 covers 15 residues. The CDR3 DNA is TGTGCCAGCAGCCAAGATTCGGCGTTAGTCTATGGCTACACCTTC. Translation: CASSQDSALVYGYTF.

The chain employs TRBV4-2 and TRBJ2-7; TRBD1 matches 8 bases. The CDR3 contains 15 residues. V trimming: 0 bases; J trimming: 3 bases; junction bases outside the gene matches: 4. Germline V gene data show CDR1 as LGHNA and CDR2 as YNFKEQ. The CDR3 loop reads CASSQEGTGGYEQYF. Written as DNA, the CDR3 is TGTGCCAGCAGCCAAGAAGGTACAGGGGGCTACGAGCAGTACTTC.

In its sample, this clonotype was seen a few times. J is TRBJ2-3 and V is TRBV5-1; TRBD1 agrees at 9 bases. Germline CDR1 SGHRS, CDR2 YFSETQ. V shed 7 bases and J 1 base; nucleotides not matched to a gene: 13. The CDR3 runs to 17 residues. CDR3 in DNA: TGCGCCAGCGGAAATATACAGGGGGCGAGAGGCACAGATACGCAGTATTTT. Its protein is CASGNIQGARGTDTQYF.

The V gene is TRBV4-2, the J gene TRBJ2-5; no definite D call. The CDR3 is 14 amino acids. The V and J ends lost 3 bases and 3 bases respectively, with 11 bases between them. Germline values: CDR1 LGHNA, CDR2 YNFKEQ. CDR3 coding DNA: TGTGCCAGCAGCCAGACCGATATTGAAGAGACCCAGTACTTC. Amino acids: CASSQTDIEETQYF.

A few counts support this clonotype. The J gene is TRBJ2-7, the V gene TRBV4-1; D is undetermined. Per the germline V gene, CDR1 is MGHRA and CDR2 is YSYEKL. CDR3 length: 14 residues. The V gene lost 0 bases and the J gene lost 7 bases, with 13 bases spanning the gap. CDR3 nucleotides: TGCGCCAGCAGCCAAGATCGCCTCGCCGCTGAGCAGTACGTC. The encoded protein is CASSQDRLAAEQYV.

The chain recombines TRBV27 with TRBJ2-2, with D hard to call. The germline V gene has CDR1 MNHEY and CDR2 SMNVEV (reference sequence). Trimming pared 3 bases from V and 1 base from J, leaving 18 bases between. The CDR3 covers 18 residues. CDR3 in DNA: TGTGCCAGCAGTTTGTCTAAATTAAGTAAACAGAACACCGGGGAGCTGTTTTTT. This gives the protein CASSLSKLSKQNTGELFF.

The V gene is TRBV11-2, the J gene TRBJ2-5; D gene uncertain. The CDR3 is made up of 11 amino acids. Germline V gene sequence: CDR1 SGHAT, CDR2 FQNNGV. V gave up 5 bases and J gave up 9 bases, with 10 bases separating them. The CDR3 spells CASSDSRAQYF. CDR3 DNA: TGTGCCAGCAGCGACTCAAGAGCCCAGTACTTC.

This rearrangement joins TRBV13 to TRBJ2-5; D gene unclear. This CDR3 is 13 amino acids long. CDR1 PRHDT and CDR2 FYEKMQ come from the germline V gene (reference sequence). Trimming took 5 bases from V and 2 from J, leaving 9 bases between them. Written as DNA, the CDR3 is TGTGCCAGCAGCCCCATATTTCAAGAGACCCAGTACTTC. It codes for CASSPIFQETQYF.

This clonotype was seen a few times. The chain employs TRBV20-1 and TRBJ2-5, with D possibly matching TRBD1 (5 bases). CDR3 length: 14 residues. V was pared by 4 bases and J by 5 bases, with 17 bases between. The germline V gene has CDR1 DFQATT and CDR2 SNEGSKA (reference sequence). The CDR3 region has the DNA TGCAGTGCTACCTCAGGGCTAGTATGGGAGACCCAGTACTTC. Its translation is CSATSGLVWETQYF.

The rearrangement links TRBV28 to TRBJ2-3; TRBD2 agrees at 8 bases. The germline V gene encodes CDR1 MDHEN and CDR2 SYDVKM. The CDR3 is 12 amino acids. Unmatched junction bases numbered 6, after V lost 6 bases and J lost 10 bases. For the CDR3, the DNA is TGTGCCAGCAGCACTCGGACTAGCCCGCAGTATTTT. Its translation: CASSTRTSPQYF. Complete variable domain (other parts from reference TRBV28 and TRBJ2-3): DVKVTQSSRYLVKRTGEKVFLECVQDMDHENMFWYRQDPGLGLRLIYFSYDVKMKEKGDIPEGYSVSREKKERFSLILESASTNQTSMYLCASSTRTSPQYFGPGTRLTVL.

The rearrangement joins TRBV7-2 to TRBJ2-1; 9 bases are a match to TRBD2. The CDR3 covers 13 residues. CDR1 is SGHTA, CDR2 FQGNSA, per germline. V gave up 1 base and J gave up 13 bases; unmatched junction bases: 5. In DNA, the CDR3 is TGTGCCAGCAGCTTAGTATTAGCGGGAGAACAGTTCTTC. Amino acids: CASSLVLAGEQFF.